A selection of T cell receptor beta chains follows, all from one sample in a study of blood T cell repertoires in COVID-19. Here immunoSEQ multiplex PCR was the method, and the copy in TCRdb shows in-frame clones only, minus some. Counted here are around 480,000 clones, about 90% occurring once; the ten biggest clones make up roughly 0.7%. Sequencing input: PBMCs or T cells enriched from blood (not recorded which). These receptor sequences come from a woman younger than 30 who had recovered from COVID-19. Both conserved end residues are part of each CDR3. D genes are given only for firm matches. Size tells how often a clone was seen (once, few, many) or the class of an expanded clone, and some rows leave it out.

V gene,D gene,clone size,J gene,CDR3 DNA,CDR3 protein
TRBV6-5,TRBD1,.,TRBJ2-3,TGTGCCAGCCACATCGGGACAGGCACAGATACGCAGTATTTT,CASHIGTGTDTQYF
TRBV19,TRBD2,.,TRBJ2-3,TGTGCCAGTAGTATGAGGCTAGCGGGGGGGGATAACACAGATACGCAGTATTTT,CASSMRLAGGDNTDTQYF
TRBV2,TRBD1,few,TRBJ1-2,TGTGCCAGCAGTGAATGGACAGGGGGTATCTATGGCTACACCTTC,CASSEWTGGIYGYTF
TRBV12-5,.,.,TRBJ1-5,TGTGCTAGTGGTTTGGGAGTTGGCAATCAGCCCCAGCATTTT,CASGLGVGNQPQHF
TRBV3-1/TRBV3-2,.,.,TRBJ2-7,TGTGCCAGCAGCCACACTACAGGGACGGGCGAGCAGTACTTC,CASSHTTGTGEQYF
TRBV6-4,.,.,TRBJ1-1,TGTGCCAGCAGGACAGGCTCCCACACTGAAGCTTTCTTT,CASRTGSHTEAFF
TRBV5-1,.,few,TRBJ2-1,TGCGCCAGCAGTCGTGAGGGCGGGATGCGGGGTGAGCAGTTCTTC,CASSREGGMRGEQFF
TRBV3-1/TRBV3-2,.,.,TRBJ2-1,TGTGCCAGCAGCCATACGACTTCAAACAATGAGCAGTTCTTC,CASSHTTSNNEQFF
TRBV5-6,TRBD1,.,TRBJ1-5,TGTGCCAGCAGCTTGGGGGACAGGGGTCGGGGCAATCAGCCCCAGCATTTT,CASSLGDRGRGNQPQHF
TRBV30,TRBD1,.,TRBJ1-1,TGTGCCTGGAGAGGCAAAGGGACAGGGCTGAACACTGAAGCTTTCTTT,CAWRGKGTGLNTEAFF
TRBV9,.,once,TRBJ1-2,TGTGCCAGCAGCGTGGGGACTCGAGATGGCTACACCTTC,CASSVGTRDGYTF
TRBV5-1,.,.,TRBJ2-3,TGCGCCAGCAGCTTGGTAACGGGATTGTCAGATACGCAGTATTTT,CASSLVTGLSDTQYF
TRBV27,.,.,TRBJ2-2,TGTGCCAGCAGTTTACAGGGGCCCTTCGGCACCGGGGAGCTGTTTTTT,CASSLQGPFGTGELFF
TRBV2,.,.,TRBJ2-5,TGTGCCAGCAGCGAGGGCGAAAGGGGACTCCCAGAGACCCAGTACTTC,CASSEGERGLPETQYF